A selection of T cell receptor beta chains follows, all from one sample in a study of blood T cell repertoires in COVID-19. TCRdb's table, derived via immunoSEQ multiplex PCR, lists solely in-frame clones and lacks some. The sample lists 95,000 or so clones, 65% to 85% occurring once. The sequenced material came from peripheral blood. The receptors shown here come from a man older than 75 with active or convalescent COVID-19. Each CDR3 is given with its conserved first and last residue. The D gene is left open where the match is weak. Size is omitted from some rows. Given values are once, few, many or a class for expanded clones.

J gene | CDR3 length | V gene | D gene | clone size | CDR3 protein | CDR3 DNA
TRBJ2-6 | 15 | TRBV11-2 | . | . | CASSLGESGANVLTF | TGTGCCAGCAGCTTAGGGGAGTCTGGGGCCAACGTCCTGACTTTC
TRBJ1-1 | 14 | TRBV11-2 | . | . | CASSPSRGVTEAFF | TGTGCCAGCAGCCCTTCAAGGGGTGTAACTGAAGCTTTCTTT
TRBJ1-1 | 19 | TRBV11-2 | TRBD1 | . | CASSLALTRTGGRNTEAFF | TGTGCCAGCAGCTTAGCCCTTACTCGGACAGGGGGCCGGAACACTGAAGCTTTCTTT
TRBJ2-5 | 16 | TRBV11-2 | TRBD1 | . | CASRTPGQGVAETQYF | TGTGCCAGCAGGACGCCGGGACAGGGGGTTGCGGAGACCCAGTACTTC
TRBJ2-5 | 16 | TRBV5-1 | . | once | CASSSAYQLVSETQYF | TGCGCCAGCAGCTCCGCGTACCAACTAGTTTCGGAGACCCAGTACTTC
TRBJ1-4 | 14 | TRBV30 | . | . | CAWSPDSYNEKLFF | TGTGCCTGGAGTCCGGACAGCTATAATGAAAAACTGTTTTTT
TRBJ1-2 | 13 | TRBV2 | . | . | CASRREGGYGYTF | TGTGCCAGCCGGAGGGAGGGAGGCTATGGCTACACCTTC
TRBJ2-1 | 12 | TRBV4-1 | TRBD2 | . | CASSQAGLDMIF | TGCGCCAGCAGCCAAGCGGGACTAGATATGATCTTC
TRBJ2-5 | 12 | TRBV19 | . | . | CASGQRQETQYF | TGTGCCAGTGGACAGCGTCAAGAGACCCAGTACTTC
TRBJ1-1 | 16 | TRBV18 | TRBD1 | . | CASSPRDRGRGTEAFF | TGTGCCAGCTCACCACGGGACAGGGGAAGAGGTACTGAAGCTTTCTTT
TRBJ1-1 | 13 | TRBV5-1 | . | once | CASSLVAYTEAFF | TGCGCCAGCAGCTTGGTCGCGTACACTGAAGCTTTCTTT
TRBJ1-6 | 15 | TRBV2 | . | . | CASTDRSSYNSPLHF | TGTGCCAGCACCGACAGAAGCTCCTATAATTCACCCCTCCACTTT
TRBJ2-6 | 20 | TRBV13 | TRBD1 | few | CASSSRDRGLISSGANVLTF | TGTGCCAGCAGCTCCCGGGACAGGGGGCTCATAAGCTCTGGGGCCAACGTCCTGACTTTC
TRBJ1-1 | 13 | TRBV5-1 | . | . | CASSLSRGTEAFF | TGCGCCAGCAGCTTGAGCCGGGGGACTGAAGCTTTCTTT
TRBJ1-5 | 16 | TRBV28 | . | . | CASRTPRHVSNQPQHF | TGTGCCAGCAGAACCCCGAGACACGTTAGCAATCAGCCCCAGCATTTT
TRBJ1-6 | 18 | TRBV2 | . | . | CASSDGTPAFSYNSPLHF | TGTGCCAGCAGTGACGGGACTCCAGCCTTCTCCTATAATTCACCCCTCCACTTT
TRBJ1-2 | 14 | TRBV2 | TRBD1 | . | CASSHRGSVGGYTF | TGTGCCAGCAGTCACAGGGGTTCGGTGGGGGGCTACACCTTC
TRBJ1-3 | 15 | TRBV2 | TRBD1 | . | CASSGTGLSGNTIYF | TGTGCCAGCAGTGGGACAGGACTTTCTGGAAACACCATATATTTT
TRBJ1-4 | 15 | TRBV6-5 | TRBD1 | . | CASSYLGQGGEKLFF | TGTGCCAGCAGTTACCTGGGACAGGGAGGCGAAAAACTGTTTTTT
TRBJ1-1 | 14 | TRBV6-5 | TRBD1 | . | CASSRQGIATEAFF | TGTGCCAGCAGTCGACAGGGGATAGCAACTGAAGCTTTCTTT
TRBJ2-5 | 15 | TRBV6-7 | TRBD2 | . | CANPPGGKGQETQYF | TGTGCCAACCCTCCGGGGGGGAAAGGACAAGAGACCCAGTACTTC
TRBJ2-5 | 14 | TRBV5-5 | . | . | CASSSRRVQETQYF | TGTGCCAGCAGCTCCCGGCGGGTACAAGAGACCCAGTACTTC
TRBJ1-5 | 16 | TRBV7-8 | . | once | CASSLFTRGSNQPQHF | TGTGCCAGCAGCTTATTCACAAGAGGTAGCAATCAGCCCCAGCATTTT
TRBJ2-5 | 17 | TRBV7-2 | TRBD2 | . | CASSPMGVAGAAETQYF | TGTGCCAGCAGCCCCATGGGGGTAGCGGGGGCGGCGGAGACCCAGTACTTC
TRBJ1-4 | 16 | TRBV7-9 | . | . | CASSRSARAANEKLFF | TGTGCCAGCAGCAGATCCGCCAGGGCTGCTAATGAAAAACTGTTTTTT
TRBJ2-2 | 16 | TRBV5-1 | . | . | CASSLVVGADTGELFF | TGCGCCAGCAGCTTGGTCGTGGGGGCCGACACCGGGGAGCTGTTTTTT
TRBJ1-1 | 11 | TRBV29-1 | . | . | CSVEVGAEAFF | TGCAGCGTTGAAGTCGGGGCTGAAGCTTTCTTT
TRBJ1-4 | 14 | TRBV5-6 | . | few | CASSLVGGSGKLFF | TGTGCCAGCAGCTTGGTTGGGGGGAGCGGAAAACTGTTTTTT
TRBJ1-5 | 14 | TRBV19 | TRBD1 | few | CASSLGQGGQPQHF | TGTGCCAGTAGTCTCGGACAGGGAGGTCAGCCCCAGCATTTT
TRBJ1-1 | 16 | TRBV7-8 | . | . | CASSLGLGLGGGEAFF | TGTGCCAGCAGCTTAGGGCTGGGGTTGGGGGGAGGTGAAGCTTTCTTT
TRBJ2-3 | 16 | TRBV3-1/TRBV3-2 | TRBD2 | many | CASSQGPGLARDTQYF | TGTGCCAGCAGCCAAGGCCCCGGACTAGCCAGAGATACGCAGTATTTT
TRBJ2-5 | 14 | TRBV5-4 | . | . | CASSLDPDQETQYF | TGTGCCAGCAGCTTGGATCCGGACCAAGAGACCCAGTACTTC
TRBJ2-7 | 15 | TRBV28 | TRBD1 | . | CASSPSGTGNYEQYF | TGTGCCAGCAGCCCCTCCGGGACAGGGAACTACGAGCAGTACTTC
TRBJ1-1 | 14 | TRBV10-1 | TRBD1 | few | CASSGGTGETEAFF | TGCGCCAGCAGTGGCGGGACAGGCGAGACTGAAGCTTTCTTT
TRBJ1-3 | 15 | TRBV9 | . | . | CASSVVGDTGNTIYF | TGTGCCAGCAGCGTAGTAGGGGATACTGGAAACACCATATATTTT
TRBJ1-2 | 14 | TRBV6-4 | . | . | CASSVEGRNYGYTF | TGTGCCAGCAGTGTGGAGGGCCGGAACTATGGCTACACCTTC
TRBJ1-2 | 14 | TRBV10-3 | . | . | CAISQRPGAYGYTF | TGTGCCATCAGTCAAAGACCGGGAGCTTATGGCTACACCTTC
TRBJ2-1 | 12 | TRBV29-1 | . | . | CSVEIQFNEQFF | TGCAGCGTTGAGATCCAGTTCAATGAGCAGTTCTTC
TRBJ1-6 | 15 | TRBV6-5 | . | few | CASSKKATENSPLHF | TGTGCCAGCAGTAAAAAGGCGACGGAGAATTCACCCCTCCACTTT
TRBJ1-3 | 13 | TRBV7-7 | . | . | CASSPEFGDTIYF | TGTGCCAGCAGCCCCGAATTCGGAGACACCATATATTTT
TRBJ1-2 | 21 | TRBV5-1 | TRBD1 | . | CASSLLGQGVRGRGRNYGYTF | TGCGCCAGCAGCTTGCTGGGACAGGGGGTCCGGGGCCGCGGTCGGAACTATGGCTACACCTTC
TRBJ1-4 | 16 | TRBV18 | . | . | CASSPSRGAANEKLFF | TGTGCCAGCTCACCATCAAGGGGTGCAGCTAATGAAAAACTGTTTTTT
TRBJ1-5 | 18 | TRBV19 | . | . | CASSIWSGGGFSNQPQHF | TGTGCCAGTAGTATTTGGTCCGGAGGTGGATTTAGTAATCAGCCCCAGCATTTT
TRBJ1-4 | 15 | TRBV5-6 | . | . | CASSRVYATNEKLFF | TGTGCCAGCAGCCGGGTCTATGCAACTAATGAAAAACTGTTTTTT
TRBJ2-3 | 16 | TRBV5-4 | TRBD2 | . | CASSPGGGGLTDTQYF | TGTGCCAGCAGTCCTGGGGGCGGGGGGCTCACAGATACGCAGTATTTT
TRBJ1-1 | 13 | TRBV19 | . | . | CASRTGSGTEAFF | TGTGCCAGTCGGACGGGGTCGGGCACTGAAGCTTTCTTT
TRBJ1-1 | 13 | TRBV6-5 | TRBD1 | . | CASSYRGPTEAFF | TGTGCCAGCAGTTACAGGGGGCCAACTGAAGCTTTCTTT
TRBJ1-3 | 14 | TRBV5-6 | . | . | CASRPTSGGNTIYF | TGTGCCAGCAGGCCGACATCGGGAGGAAACACCATATATTTT
TRBJ2-7 | 15 | TRBV2 | . | . | CASRGHGTFTYEQYF | TGTGCCAGCAGGGGACATGGGACATTTACCTACGAGCAGTACTTC
TRBJ1-2 | 17 | TRBV30 | . | few | CAWSGRLWQGTLNGYTF | TGTGCCTGGAGTGGTCGTCTGTGGCAGGGGACGCTAAATGGCTACACCTTC
TRBJ1-4 | 14 | TRBV9 | . | . | CASSPRGGNEKLFF | TGTGCCAGCAGCCCCAGGGGAGGGAATGAAAAACTGTTTTTT
TRBJ2-5 | 12 | TRBV7-2 | . | . | CASSLLLQTQYF | TGTGCCAGCAGCTTACTCCTCCAGACCCAGTACTTC
TRBJ1-6 | 13 | TRBV2 | . | . | CASIEQANSPLHF | TGTGCCAGCATTGAACAGGCTAATTCACCCCTCCACTTT
TRBJ1-5 | 16 | TRBV4-3 | . | . | CASSQDFQGIGQPQHF | TGCGCCAGCAGCCAAGATTTTCAGGGGATTGGTCAGCCCCAGCATTTT
TRBJ2-7 | 15 | TRBV18 | . | . | CASSPTLSGGYEQYF | TGTGCCAGCTCACCCACCTTGAGTGGAGGCTACGAGCAGTACTTC
TRBJ2-5 | 16 | TRBV6-6 | TRBD1 | . | CASSYSTGALQETQYF | TGTGCCAGCAGTTACTCCACAGGGGCTCTCCAAGAGACCCAGTACTTC
TRBJ2-5 | 16 | TRBV5-4 | . | . | CASSLGGQALQETQYF | TGTGCCAGCAGCTTGGGGGGGCAGGCCCTGCAAGAGACCCAGTACTTC
TRBJ2-7 | 13 | TRBV2 | . | . | CASSDGRVYEQYF | TGTGCCAGCAGTGATGGCAGGGTCTACGAGCAGTACTTC
TRBJ1-2 | 15 | TRBV9 | TRBD1 | . | CASSVEDRVGDGYTF | TGTGCCAGCAGCGTCGAAGACAGGGTCGGCGATGGCTACACCTTC
TRBJ2-1 | 18 | TRBV9 | TRBD2 | . | CASSDLSSGGASYNEQFF | TGTGCCAGCAGCGACCTTTCTAGCGGGGGGGCCTCCTACAATGAGCAGTTCTTC